This record concerns one T cell receptor (beta chain) sequence. Its cognate antigen is unknown. The data were obtained in a study of long-term antiretroviral therapy in people with HIV. Turning to the study itself: By about a decade, the earliest samples predate the 2015 immediate-ART recommendation. General observations from the study: Specimen acquisition occurred between the mid-2000s and the late 2010s, potentially under older ART regimens. Across all time points, the repertoire was dominated by clones that expanded before ART.

Participants living with HIV all received treatment in the United States. The assay, immunoSEQ v3.0, was run at survey level. Produced via immunoSEQ multiplex PCR; TCRdb's table is partial and in-frame only. Seen here are 20,000 to 25,000 clones, about 80% observed once, and the top ten hold roughly 10%. With 4 bases removed from V and 0 bases from J, the gap between germline ends came to 13 bases. CDR3 size: 15 residues. The germline V gene encodes CDR1 PRHDT and CDR2 FYEKMQ (reference sequence). This receptor was obtained from a woman aged 40 to 50 with HIV. The chain uses TRBV13 and TRBJ2-7; D is uncertain. Sequenced here: unsorted PBMCs, sampled 4.1 years after starting antiretroviral therapy. The CDR3 sequence is CASSSQTGFSYEQYF. The CDR3 DNA reads TGTGCCAGCAGCTCCCAAACGGGTTTCTCCTACGAGCAGTACTTC.